This T cell receptor beta chain emerged from a study of regulatory T cells in long-lasting Graves disease. Notes on the study in general: Persistent Graves' patients showed less TCR diversity than newly diagnosed patients showed.

This clonotype was seen at least ten times. Antigen specificity is unknown. Germline CDR1 reads SGHTA; CDR2 reads FQGNSA. J was trimmed by 2 bases and V by 5 bases; bases with no gene match: 9. This CDR3 spans 16 amino acids. HTBI primers from iRepertoire and Arm-PCR of CDR3 regions yielded the TCR beta libraries. TCRdb re-derived calls from the multiplex PCR reads in MiXCR, one entry per CDR3 protein. The sample lists around 480,000 distinct CDR3 sequences; about 16% were seen once. Time point reported: newly diagnosed GD, antithyroid drugs for less than 3 months. From PBMCs, RNA was extracted and then used to make the TCR library. These data also formed part of another study, on T cells in Graves' hyperthyroidism and ophthalmopathy. That report notes: Stable hyperthyroidism was separated from ophthalmopathy by a model based on 13 V-J features.

The chain recombines TRBV7-2 with TRBJ2-3; TRBD1 aligns across 8 bases. The clonotype comes from a woman aged 40 to 65 with Graves disease. Here the sequenced sample was peripheral blood mononuclear cells (PBMCs), taken at new diagnosis, from a patient treated with antithyroid drugs. The CDR3, as DNA: TGTGCCAGCAGCGCGCAACTGGGACAGGACACAGATACGCAGTATTTT. This translates into CASSAQLGQDTDTQYF.